The T cell receptor (beta chain) described here comes from a study of T-cell reconstitution after alpha-beta-depleted transplantation in children. It was with unique molecular identifiers that the TCRbeta library was prepared. One entry per CDR3 protein, called by TCRdb with MiXCR from the PCR reads. The sample comprises about 400,000 distinct CDR3 sequences, 16% of which are singletons, and 25% to 30% rests with the top ten. The study, taken as a whole, reports: T-cell numbers and diversity, one year after transplant, stemmed largely from T cells that were newly produced. It was surviving recipient T cells and thymic progenitors that gave some patients high TCRbeta diversity at day 60. About two months after transplant, alpha-beta T cells reportedly came from several hundred expanded graft clones.

V gave up 1 base and J gave up 5 bases; unmatched junction bases: 12. This CDR3 has 18 residues. Germline V gives CDR1 SGHVS, CDR2 FNYEAQ. This clonotype was found a few times. The antigen is not known. This clonotype was obtained from a boy under three years old who had a stem cell transplant for Wiskott-Aldrich syndrome, so the T cells may come from the graft donor. This chain connects TRBV7-6 to TRBJ2-2; 8 bases map to TRBD1. Sample: PBMCs, mostly from graft donor cells, taken 360 days after TCRalphabeta/CD19-depleted stem cell transplant. The CDR3 spells CASSLDFPGGKGTGELFF. CDR3 sequence (DNA): TGTGCCAGCAGCTTAGATTTCCCAGGGGGCAAGGGAACCGGGGAGCTGTTTTTT.